The 31 T cell receptor beta chains in this list originate from one sample, sequenced in a study of cytomegalovirus exposure and HLA in healthy donors. Primers for the PCR totalled 60 Vbeta and 13 Jbeta. Method: immunoSEQ multiplex PCR; TCRdb's copy keeps in-frame clones and lacks some. The table includes about 150,000 clones, 80% detected once. The sequenced material came from PBMCs. Every receptor here comes from a man aged 25-45 years in good health and CMV-seropositive.

This chain uses TRBV7-9 with TRBJ1-5, with D possibly matching TRBD1 (5 bases). Germline CDR1 reads SEHNR; CDR2 reads FQNEAQ (reference sequence). Deletions cut 1 base from V and 4 bases from J, with 11 bases between. The CDR3 extends over 15 amino acids. The CDR3 protein is CASSLGVRGNQPQHF. The CDR3 DNA is TGTGCCAGCAGCTTAGGAGTACGGGGGAATCAGCCCCAGCATTTT.

The chain recombines TRBV28 with TRBJ2-1, with 8 bases lining up with TRBD2. V shed 7 bases and J 3 bases; nucleotides not matched to a gene: 2. CDR1 is MDHEN and CDR2 is SYDVKM in the germline V gene. There are 13 residues in the CDR3. For the CDR3, the DNA is TGTGCCAGCAAAGCGGGAGACTACAATGAGCAGTTCTTC. The encoded protein is CASKAGDYNEQFF.

The V and J genes are TRBV25-1 and TRBJ2-7; D is possibly TRBD1 (6 bases). With 6 bases removed from V and 2 bases from J, the gap between germline ends came to 17 bases. Germline V gene sequence: CDR1 MGHDK, CDR2 SYGVNS. The CDR3 runs 15 residues. CDR3 sequence (DNA): TGTGCCAGCAGACCCCCTCTAGCAGGGGCCTACGAGCAGTACTTC. It translates to CASRPPLAGAYEQYF.

The J gene is TRBJ2-7, the V gene TRBV4-1; 10 nucleotides agree with TRBD2. The CDR3 sequence is 14 residues long. V trimming: 6 bases; J trimming: 2 bases; junction bases outside the gene matches: 4. Germline CDR1 reads MGHRA; CDR2 reads YSYEKL. Here the CDR3 reads CASSTSGTTYEQYF. The CDR3 region has the DNA TGCGCCAGCAGTACTAGCGGGACTACCTACGAGCAGTACTTC.

This chain uses TRBV19 with TRBJ1-1; tentative D call: TRBD1 (5 bases). Per the germline V gene, CDR1 is LNHDA and CDR2 is SQIVND (reference sequence). The CDR3 is 15 amino acids. Between the trimmed V and J ends, which lost 0 bases and 4 bases, there was a span of 12 bases. The CDR3 reads CASSIEEGRSTEAFF. The CDR3 coding sequence is TGTGCCAGTAGTATAGAGGAGGGGCGGAGCACTGAAGCTTTCTTT.

This clone was picked up a small number of times. The chain uses TRBV28 and TRBJ2-7; TRBD1 is a possible D gene (7 bases). Between the trimmed V and J ends, which lost 2 bases and 4 bases, there was a span of 15 bases. This CDR3 spans 15 amino acids. The germline V gene has CDR1 MDHEN and CDR2 SYDVKM. The CDR3 loop is CASSLGGTVMYEQYF. Here the CDR3 DNA reads TGTGCCAGCAGTTTAGGGGGGACAGTGATGTACGAGCAGTACTTC.

The V and J genes are TRBV29-1 and TRBJ2-3; D is ambiguous. Trimming removed 0 bases at V and 5 bases at J, with 6 bases between. Germline CDR1 SQVTM, CDR2 ANQGSEA. There are 12 residues in the CDR3. The CDR3 DNA follows: TGCAGCGTTGAAGATCTTAGAGATACGCAGTATTTT. This encodes CSVEDLRDTQYF.

This clone was picked up one time. This chain uses TRBV6-1 with TRBJ2-5; 7 bases are a match to TRBD1. The DNA end lines up better with TRBJ2-7; the J call may be wrong. Germline CDR1 MNHNS, CDR2 SASEGT. CDR3 length: 12 amino acids. The DNA for the CDR3 is TGTGCCAGCCGGGACAGCTCCTACGAGCAGTACTTC. Amino acids: CASRDSSYEQYF.

The chain employs TRBV7-2 and TRBJ1-3; 8 bases fit TRBD1. The CDR3 length is 14 residues. In germline, CDR1 is SGHTA, CDR2 FQGNSA. The ends lost 3 bases at V and 11 bases at J; junction bases unmatched: 9. The CDR3 reads CASSFLRDRPPIYF. Here the CDR3 DNA reads TGTGCCAGCAGCTTTCTGCGGGACAGGCCCCCCATATATTTT.

V usage is TRBV10-1 and J usage is TRBJ2-7; D may be TRBD2 (5 bases). There are 14 residues in the CDR3. Germline CDR1 reads WNHNN; CDR2 reads SYGVQD (reference sequence). V lost 0 bases and J lost 1, with 7 bases in between. The CDR3 sequence is CASSESRGSYEQYF. CDR3 coding DNA: TGCGCCAGCAGTGAGTCACGGGGTTCCTACGAGCAGTACTTC.

For the CDR3, the DNA is TGTGCCAGCAGTTTATGGGCGGGGGGGAAGAGCTCCTATAATTCACCCCTCCACTTT. This codes for CASSLWAGGKSSYNSPLHF. This sequence joins TRBV28 and TRBJ1-6, with D perhaps TRBD1 (5 bases). CDR1 MDHEN and CDR2 SYDVKM come from the germline V gene. The V and J ends lost 0 bases and 0 bases respectively, with 15 bases between them. The CDR3 length is 19 residues. Looking up the rest from reference TRBV28 and TRBJ1-6 gives the full variable domain: DVKVTQSSRYLVKRTGEKVFLECVQDMDHENMFWYRQDPGLGLRLIYFSYDVKMKEKGDIPEGYSVSREKKERFSLILESASTNQTSMYLCASSLWAGGKSSYNSPLHFGNGTRLTVT.

The chain combines TRBV5-1 with TRBJ2-3; 12 nucleotides align to TRBD2. The germline gives CDR1 SGHRS, CDR2 YFSETQ. J gave up 6 bases and V 0 bases, and 11 bases lay outside the gene matches. This CDR3 contains 18 residues. This CDR3 is CASSLAASGRGALDTQYF. The CDR3, as DNA: TGCGCCAGCAGCTTGGCGGCTAGCGGGAGGGGTGCCCTTGATACGCAGTATTTT. The whole variable domain, filled in from reference TRBV5-1 and TRBJ2-3, reads KAGVTQTPRYLIKTRGQQVTLSCSPISGHRSVSWYQQTPGQGLQFLFEYFSETQRNKGNFPGRFSGRQFSNSRSEMNVSTLELGDSALYLCASSLAASGRGALDTQYFGPGTRLTVL.

V and J are TRBV27 and TRBJ2-1; 11 nucleotides align to TRBD1. Germline CDR1 is MNHEY and CDR2 is SMNVEV (reference sequence). This CDR3 is 14 amino acids long. Trimming took 6 bases from V and 5 from J; bases not matched to a gene: 3. CDR3 sequence reads: CASRAGQGDNEQFF. The CDR3 DNA sequence: TGTGCCAGCAGGGCGGGACAGGGGGACAATGAGCAGTTCTTC.

The J gene is TRBJ2-1, the V gene TRBV2; no definite D call. Germline CDR1 and CDR2: SNHLY and FYNNEI. The CDR3 is 12 amino acids. Trimming stripped 6 bases from V and 9 bases from J, with 12 bases between. DNA of the CDR3: TGTGCCAGCAGCGTACTCGAGGTTGAGCAGTTCTTC. Protein sequence: CASSVLEVEQFF. The full variable domain, rest sourced from reference TRBV2 and TRBJ2-1, is EPEVTQTPSHQVTQMGQEVILRCVPISNHLYFYWYRQILGQKVEFLVSFYNNEISEKSEIFDDQFSVERPDGSNFTLKIRSTKLEDSAMYFCASSVLEVEQFFGPGTRLTVL.

The chain has TRBV2 and TRBJ2-1; D possibly corresponds to TRBD1 (5 bases). CDR1 is SNHLY and CDR2 is FYNNEI in the germline V gene. CDR3 length: 15 amino acids. With 6 bases removed from V and 4 bases from J, the gap between germline ends came to 16 bases. In nucleotides, the CDR3 is TGTGCCAGCAGGAAGACAGACTCACCTTACAATGAGCAGTTCTTC. It encodes CASRKTDSPYNEQFF.

J is TRBJ1-1 and V is TRBV7-8; a possible D gene is TRBD1 (5 bases). V lost 2 bases to trimming and J lost 1 base, with 17 bases between them. The CDR3 is 17 amino acids. In germline, CDR1 is SGHVS, CDR2 FQNEAQ. Here the CDR3 reads CASSLWREGSQNTEAFF. CDR3 nucleotide sequence: TGTGCCAGCAGCTTATGGAGGGAGGGGTCCCAGAACACTGAAGCTTTCTTT.

V is TRBV7-2 and J is TRBJ1-2; D is uncertain. Germline-derived CDR1 and CDR2 are SGHTA and FQGNSA. V was trimmed by 3 bases and J by 2 bases, leaving 7 bases between them. CDR3 size: 13 residues. In DNA, the CDR3 is TGTGCCAGCAGCTTCCGCGGGAACTATGGCTACACCTTC. As protein: CASSFRGNYGYTF.

This clone turned up a few times. CDR3 amino acids: CASSFTTGKAYEQYF. The CDR3 DNA is TGTGCCAGCAGCTTCACGACAGGGAAAGCCTACGAGCAGTACTTC. The genes are TRBV7-2 and TRBJ2-7; 7 bases align to TRBD1. V dropped 3 bases and J dropped 2; count of bases not matched to a gene: 7. Germline V CDR1 and CDR2: SGHTA, FQGNSA. There are 15 residues in the CDR3.

The chain uses TRBV18 and TRBJ2-7; the match to TRBD1 covers 7 bases. Per germline, CDR1 KGHSH and CDR2 LQKENI. Losses at the gene ends were 0 bases for V and 1 base for J; bases not matched to a gene: 6. The CDR3 spans 16 residues. CDR3 loop: CASSPPGTDTSYEQYF. The CDR3 DNA sequence: TGTGCCAGCTCACCACCGGGGACAGATACTTCCTACGAGCAGTACTTC.

A single count supports this clone. The rearrangement links TRBV28 to TRBJ2-7, with 11 positions matching TRBD2. Germline V gene sequence: CDR1 MDHEN, CDR2 SYDVKM. CDR3 length: 16 residues. V dropped 3 bases and J dropped 6; count of bases not matched to a gene: 10. The CDR3 loop is CASSLTSGNVVGEQYF. The DNA of the CDR3 is TGTGCCAGCAGTTTGACTAGCGGGAATGTAGTAGGCGAGCAGTACTTC. Full variable domain (rest looked up from reference TRBV28 and TRBJ2-7): DVKVTQSSRYLVKRTGEKVFLECVQDMDHENMFWYRQDPGLGLRLIYFSYDVKMKEKGDIPEGYSVSREKKERFSLILESASTNQTSMYLCASSLTSGNVVGEQYFGPGTRLTVT.

There are a few counts of this clone. The V call is TRBV5-5, the J call TRBJ1-4, with 8 bases lining up with TRBD1. Trimming took 4 bases from V and 8 from J; bases not matched to a gene: 13. CDR3 length: 16 residues. CDR1 SGHKS and CDR2 YYEKEE come from the germline V gene (reference sequence). The chain's CDR3 is CASSTGQGRSGEKLFF. Here the CDR3 DNA reads TGTGCCAGCAGCACAGGACAGGGTAGGAGTGGCGAAAAACTGTTTTTT.

CDR3 nucleotide sequence: TGTGCCTGGAGCCCGGGGACAGGGGTCTCACCCCTCCACTTT. Translating gives CAWSPGTGVSPLHF. The chain uses TRBV30 and TRBJ1-6, with TRBD1 matching 10 bases. CDR1 is GTSNPN, CDR2 SVGIG, per germline (reference sequence). CDR3 size: 14 residues. V trimming: 3 bases; J trimming: 10 bases; junction bases outside the gene matches: 6.

The DNA of the CDR3 is TGCGCCAGCAGCCAAGAGGGGGCTGAGCAGTTCTTC. Protein product: CASSQEGAEQFF. The chain links TRBV4-1 to TRBJ2-1, with D perhaps matching TRBD1 (6 bases). CDR3 size: 12 residues. Germline V gives CDR1 MGHRA, CDR2 YSYEKL. The ends were cut back, 0 bases at V and 9 bases at J, with 6 bases in the middle.

The rearrangement joins TRBV11-2 to TRBJ2-5; TRBD2 matches at 13 bases. Germline V gene sequence: CDR1 SGHAT, CDR2 FQNNGV. After removal of 4 bases from V and 5 bases from J, the junction contained 10 bases not matched to a gene. The CDR3 is made up of 17 amino acids. CDR3 sequence: CASSSPEGLAGAETQYF. The CDR3 DNA is TGTGCCAGCAGCTCCCCCGAAGGACTAGCGGGAGCTGAGACCCAGTACTTC. The whole variable domain, remainder taken from reference TRBV11-2 and TRBJ2-5, is EAGVAQSPRYKIIEKRQSVAFWCNPISGHATLYWYQQILGQGPKLLIQFQNNGVVDDSQLPKDRFSAERLKGVDSTLKIQPAKLEDSAVYLCASSSPEGLAGAETQYFGPGTRLLVL.

This clone has more than one count but fewer than ten. V and J are TRBV5-1 and TRBJ1-2; TRBD1 matches at 7 bases. This CDR3 spans 16 amino acids. J was trimmed by 7 bases and V by 0 bases; bases with no gene match: 12. CDR1 and CDR2 from the germline V gene are SGHRS and YFSETQ. CDR3 in DNA: TGCGCCAGCAGCTTGGTCGGAGGGGGCGAAGGTCGTGGCTACACCTTC. It is translated as CASSLVGGGEGRGYTF.

The chain links TRBV28 to TRBJ2-5; 10 bases fit TRBD2. Near its end, the DNA agrees better with TRBJ2-7, so the J call may be wrong. CDR1 and CDR2 (germline): MDHEN, SYDVKM. The CDR3 contains 14 residues. The CDR3 DNA reads TGTGCCAGCAAGGTTCGGACTAGCGGCGACGAGCAGTACTTC. Protein sequence: CASKVRTSGDEQYF.

The CDR3 DNA reads as TGCGCCAGCAGCTTGGGCACAGGGGTTGTAGATACGCAGTATTTT. It encodes CASSLGTGVVDTQYF. The rearrangement joins TRBV5-1 to TRBJ2-3; 7 nucleotides match TRBD1. The CDR3 runs 15 residues. Germline CDR1 and CDR2: SGHRS and YFSETQ. V shed 0 bases and J 5 bases; nucleotides not matched to a gene: 6.

The chain couples TRBV27 to TRBJ1-2; TRBD1 agrees at 8 bases. The CDR3 runs to 16 residues. In germline, CDR1 is MNHEY, CDR2 SMNVEV (reference sequence). The V and J ends lost 11 bases and 7 bases, in that order; junction bases with no gene match: 21. The CDR3 nucleotides are TGTGCCGTCAAACCTGCGGGGGCAGGGGGCACTGGTGGCTACACCTTC. This translates into CAVKPAGAGGTGGYTF.

This clone was seen once. The V and J genes are TRBV5-8 and TRBJ2-7, with 12 bases lining up with TRBD2. This CDR3 comprises 13 residues. V was pared by 6 bases and J by 4 bases, with 2 bases of the junction left unmatched. The germline V gene encodes CDR1 SGHTS and CDR2 YDEGEE. The chain's CDR3 is CASNLAGGYEQYF. The DNA of the CDR3 is TGTGCCAGCAATCTAGCGGGAGGGTACGAGCAGTACTTC.

This sequence joins TRBV7-9 and TRBJ1-3; D may be TRBD1 (6 bases). Trimming removed 2 bases from V and 0 bases from J, with 11 bases in between. Germline CDR1 reads SEHNR; CDR2 reads FQNEAQ (reference sequence). The CDR3 has 16 amino acids. The CDR3 reads CASSLPRGDSGNTIYF. The CDR3 nucleotides are TGTGCCAGCAGCTTACCCAGGGGTGACTCTGGAAACACCATATATTTT.

J is TRBJ2-5 and V is TRBV5-4; the match to TRBD1 covers 11 bases. Matching the DNA end better, TRBJ2-7 makes the J call doubtful. This CDR3 comprises 16 residues. Germline values: CDR1 SGHNT, CDR2 YYREEE (reference sequence). CDR3 sequence: CASSLGPGQGGYEQYF. The CDR3 nucleotides read TGTGCCAGCAGCTTGGGCCCGGGACAGGGGGGGTACGAGCAGTACTTC.